Listed below are T cell receptor beta chains from one sample, sequenced in a study of vaccination and CD4 T cells after COVID-19. MiXCR, applied by TCRdb to the PCR reads, yields one record per CDR3 protein. The table has 20,000 to 25,000 distinct CDR3 sequences, 43% seen once. The antigens for these receptors are not known. Sequences were derived from CD4+ T cells from blood, cultured in vitro, sampled about 7 months after SARS-CoV-2 vaccination. The receptors were gathered from a human donor who had recovered from COVID-19. Both conserved end residues are part of each CDR3. A D gene is named only where the DNA matches it firmly. Part of the rows lack a size; the others show once, few, many or a class for expanded clones.

V gene,D gene,J gene,clone size,CDR3 DNA,CDR3 protein
TRBV20-1,.,TRBJ2-7,.,TGCAGTGCTAGGGGGCACCCACTGCAGTACTTC,CSARGHPLQYF
TRBV20-1,.,TRBJ1-5,few,TGCAGTGCTCAGGCTCCCCCACGGCAGCCCCAGCATTTT,CSAQAPPRQPQHF
TRBV15,.,TRBJ1-2,few,TGTGCCACCAGCAGAGGCCGGGGCTATGGCTACACCTTC,CATSRGRGYGYTF
TRBV10-3,.,TRBJ1-1,.,TGTGCCATCAGTGACTTGGGGTGGGCTTTCTTT,CAISDLGWAFF
TRBV19,.,TRBJ1-2,.,TGTGCCAGTAGTATAGGGAGACACGCTAACTATGGCTACACCTTC,CASSIGRHANYGYTF
TRBV20-1,.,TRBJ2-7,few,TGCAGTGCTAGAGGGATAACGGGATTAAGGAGCTCCTACGAGCAGTACTTC,CSARGITGLRSSYEQYF
TRBV27,.,TRBJ2-6,once,TGTGCCAGCAGGAAAGGGTTTGCTGGGGCCAACGTCCTGACTTTC,CASRKGFAGANVLTF
TRBV28,.,TRBJ2-7,few,TGTGCCAGCGAAGGGCAGACCTACGAGCAGTACTTC,CASEGQTYEQYF
TRBV5-1,.,TRBJ2-5,.,TGCGCCAGTAAAGCCTCCGATTCCCGGGGAGAGACCCAGTACTTC,CASKASDSRGETQYF
TRBV4-2,.,TRBJ2-3,few,TGTGCCAGCAGCACCCGCCCGGGAGATACGCAGTATTTT,CASSTRPGDTQYF
TRBV7-2,.,TRBJ1-5,few,TGTGCCAGCAGCACCGTGACTGATCAGCCCCAGCATTTT,CASSTVTDQPQHF
TRBV5-4,TRBD2,TRBJ2-1,.,TGTGCCAGCAGCTTGAGTAGCGGGAGTTCCAATGAGCAGTTCTTC,CASSLSSGSSNEQFF
TRBV6-1,.,TRBJ2-7,.,TGTGCCAGCAGAGGCTTATCGCCCTACGAGCAGTACTTC,CASRGLSPYEQYF
TRBV18,TRBD1,TRBJ2-5,.,TGTGCCAGCTCACCTCAAAGGGACAGGGTTGAGACCCAGTACTTC,CASSPQRDRVETQYF
TRBV10-3,TRBD2,TRBJ2-6,.,TGTGCCATCGGGACCGGGACTAGCGGACGATCTGGGGCCAACGTCCTGACTTTC,CAIGTGTSGRSGANVLTF
TRBV12-3/TRBV12-4,TRBD1,TRBJ2-5,.,TGTGCCAGCAGTCCGACAGGGGAGGAGACCCAGTACTTC,CASSPTGEETQYF
TRBV28,.,TRBJ2-1,.,TGTGCCAGCAGTTCCTACGCTTCCTACAATGAGCAGTTCTTC,CASSSYASYNEQFF
TRBV7-3,.,TRBJ2-3,.,TGTGCCAGCAGCTTAAGTGGGGAGGTAGATACGCAGTATTTT,CASSLSGEVDTQYF
TRBV28,.,TRBJ2-3,few,TGTGCCAGCAGCCTCCCAGGGCGGGATGGGGTTACGCAGTATTTT,CASSLPGRDGVTQYF
TRBV10-3,.,TRBJ1-1,.,TGTGCCATCAGTGATTCCCAGGGAATGGCCACTGAAGCTTTCTTT,CAISDSQGMATEAFF
TRBV20-1,.,TRBJ2-1,.,TGCAGTGCTAGAGAGCCCCACGGGACTCCCTCCTACAATGAGCAGTTCTTC,CSAREPHGTPSYNEQFF
TRBV6-5,.,TRBJ1-2,few,TGTGCCAGCAGTTACACAAAACTCGGATCTGGCACCTTC,CASSYTKLGSGTF
TRBV6-5,TRBD2,TRBJ2-7,few,TGTGCCAGCAGTTACTCGATCGGACTAGCGAGCGACGTGCAGTACTTC,CASSYSIGLASDVQYF
TRBV28,.,TRBJ1-5,.,TGTGCCAGCAGTTCACTTGTCAGTAATCAGCCCCAGCATTTT,CASSSLVSNQPQHF
TRBV7-2,TRBD1,TRBJ1-4,.,TGTGCCAGCAGCATGAGGGGGGGACAGGGCGGTGAAAAACTGTTTTTT,CASSMRGGQGGEKLFF
TRBV29-1,.,TRBJ2-2,.,TGCAGCGTTGATTCCGTATCCGGGGAGCTGTTTTTT,CSVDSVSGELFF
TRBV27,.,TRBJ2-7,.,TGTGCCAGCAGTTTAGGGTCCAGGGGTCATTTCAAAAGCTCCTACGAGCAGTACTTC,CASSLGSRGHFKSSYEQYF
TRBV15,TRBD2,TRBJ2-5,.,TGTGCCACCAGCAGCCCCGGGACTAGCGTCTTACAAGAGACCCAGTACTTC,CATSSPGTSVLQETQYF
TRBV5-1,TRBD2,TRBJ2-5,.,TGCGCCAGCAGCGTGGGACTAGCGGGAGGAGAGACCCAGTACTTC,CASSVGLAGGETQYF
TRBV7-2,.,TRBJ2-3,few,TGTGCCAGCAGCCCTCAGTCCATTTATGGCACAGATACGCAGTATTTT,CASSPQSIYGTDTQYF
TRBV28,TRBD1,TRBJ2-5,few,TGTGCCAGCAGGTACAGGGGGAACGGTGAGACCCAGTACTTC,CASRYRGNGETQYF
TRBV21-1,.,TRBJ2-1,once,TGTGCCAGCAGCAAAGGAGGGCCACTTCGGGGTGACAATGAGCAGTTCTTC,CASSKGGPLRGDNEQFF
TRBV20-1,.,TRBJ2-7,.,TGCAGTGCTAGTTCGGGGGATCTCTACGAGCAGTACTTC,CSASSGDLYEQYF
TRBV7-2,.,TRBJ2-7,.,TGTGCCAGCAGCTTACGTCAGGTGGGGTCCGAGCAGTACTTC,CASSLRQVGSEQYF
TRBV10-3,.,TRBJ1-2,few,TGTGCCATCAGTGGGGTCGGGATCTATGGCTACACCTTC,CAISGVGIYGYTF
TRBV27,.,TRBJ2-1,.,TGTGCCAGCAGGGACAGAGGTTTCAATGAGCAGTTCTTC,CASRDRGFNEQFF
TRBV15,.,TRBJ2-5,few,TGTGCCACCAGCAGCAGATTGGGCCCGGGGATTTACCAAGAGACCCAGTACTTC,CATSSRLGPGIYQETQYF
TRBV4-3,TRBD2,TRBJ2-3,.,TGCGCCAGCAGCCAAGACCCCAGCGGGAGATATACGCAGTATTTT,CASSQDPSGRYTQYF
TRBV7-3,.,TRBJ1-1,.,TGTGCCAGCAGCTTAGAACGGGGTCGGACGGTGGACACTGAAGCTTTCTTT,CASSLERGRTVDTEAFF
TRBV6-1,.,TRBJ2-3,.,TGTGCCAGCAGTGCCATGAGGAGCGATACGCAGTATTTT,CASSAMRSDTQYF
TRBV20-1,.,TRBJ2-7,.,TGCAGTGCTAAAACGGGCTCCCTAGGCTACGAGCAGTACTTC,CSAKTGSLGYEQYF
TRBV10-3,.,TRBJ1-5,.,TGTGCCATCAGTGAGGACGGGGGCGGGCAGCCCCAGCATTTT,CAISEDGGGQPQHF
TRBV20-1,TRBD2,TRBJ2-5,.,TGCAGTGCTAGAGGAGTGCGGGGGGCCTCGGGGGAGACCCAGTACTTC,CSARGVRGASGETQYF
TRBV15,.,TRBJ2-3,few,TGTGCCACCAAGTTCATTACCTCCCCGTCAGATACGCAGTATTTT,CATKFITSPSDTQYF
TRBV6-1,.,TRBJ1-2,few,TGTGCCAGCAGTCCGGGGGGCGTCTATGGCTACACCTTC,CASSPGGVYGYTF
TRBV19,TRBD1,TRBJ2-5,few,TGTGCCAGTAGTACGACAGGGGGCCAAGAGACCCAGTACTTC,CASSTTGGQETQYF